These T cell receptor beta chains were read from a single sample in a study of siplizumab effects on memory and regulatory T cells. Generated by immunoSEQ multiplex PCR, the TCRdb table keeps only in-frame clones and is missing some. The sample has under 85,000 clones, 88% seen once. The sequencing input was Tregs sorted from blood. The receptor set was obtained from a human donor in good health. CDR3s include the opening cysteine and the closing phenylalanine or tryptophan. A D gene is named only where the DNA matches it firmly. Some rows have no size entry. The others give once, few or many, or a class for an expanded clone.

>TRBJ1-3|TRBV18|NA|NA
TGTGCCAGCTCTCCGGACCGCGGGAACACCATATATTTT
CASSPDRGNTIYF
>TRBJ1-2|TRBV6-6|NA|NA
TGTGCCAGCAGTTACTCTGTCTATGGCTACACCTTC
CASSYSVYGYTF
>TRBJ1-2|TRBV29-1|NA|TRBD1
TGCAGCGTGACAGGGGGTCCCTATGGCTACACCTTC
CSVTGGPYGYTF
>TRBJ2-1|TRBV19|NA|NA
TGTGCCAGTAGTTCGCTACCAGGCTCCTACAATGAGCAGTTCTTC
CASSSLPGSYNEQFF
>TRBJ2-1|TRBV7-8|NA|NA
TGTGCCAGCAGCTTTGAGTCTGAGCAGTTCTTC
CASSFESEQFF
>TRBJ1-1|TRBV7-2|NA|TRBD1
TGTGCCAGCAGTCGGATTTTGTCGACAGGGAATGAAGTGGCTTTCTTT
CASSRILSTGNEVAFF
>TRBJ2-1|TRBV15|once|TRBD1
TGTGCCACCAGCGGTCAATCCAGGGGGATCTCCTACAATGAGCAGTTCTTC
CATSGQSRGISYNEQFF
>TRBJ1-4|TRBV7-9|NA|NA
TGTGCCAGCAGGTCACTGCAGGGATCCGAAAAACTGTTTTTT
CASRSLQGSEKLFF
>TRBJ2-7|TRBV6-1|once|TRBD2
TGTGCCAGCAGTGCAAGCGGGGTTACCTACGAGCAGTACTTC
CASSASGVTYEQYF
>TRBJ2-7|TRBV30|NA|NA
TGTGCCTGGAATAGAGGGAGATTCAACGAGCAGTACTTC
CAWNRGRFNEQYF
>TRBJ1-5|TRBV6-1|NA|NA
TGTGCCAGCAGTGGGACCAGGGGCAATCAGCCCCAGCATTTT
CASSGTRGNQPQHF
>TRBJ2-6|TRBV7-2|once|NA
TGTGCCAGCAGCCCTGGACCGTACGCGGGCTCTGGGGCCAACGTCCTGACTTTC
CASSPGPYAGSGANVLTF
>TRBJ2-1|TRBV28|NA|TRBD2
TGTGCCAGCAGTGGGGGGGGAGGCTACAATGAGCAGTTCTTC
CASSGGGGYNEQFF
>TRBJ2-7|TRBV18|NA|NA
TGTGCCAGCTCACCAAGGTCGACCGCGCAGTACTTC
CASSPRSTAQYF
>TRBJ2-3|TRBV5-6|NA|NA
TGTGCCAGCACCCCCCTCAGGCAGGAATACGCAGATACGCAGTATTTT
CASTPLRQEYADTQYF
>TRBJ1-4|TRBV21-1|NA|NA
TGTGCCAGCAGCACCTCAGGGGGCCCAAATGAAAAACTGTTTTTT
CASSTSGGPNEKLFF
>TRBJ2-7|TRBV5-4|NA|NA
TGTGCCAGCAGGCTTCGGGACGAGCAGTACTTC
CASRLRDEQYF
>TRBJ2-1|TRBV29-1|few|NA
TGCAGCGTTGAAGATGGTCCTACGCGGAAGCAGTTCTTC
CSVEDGPTRKQFF
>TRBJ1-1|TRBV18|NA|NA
TGTGCCAGCTCACCAAAGGCGGGGTTCGAGTTGGCTTTCTTT
CASSPKAGFELAFF
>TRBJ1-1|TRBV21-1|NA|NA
TGTGCCAGCAGCAAATCTGGCGGTAACACTGAAGCTTTCTTT
CASSKSGGNTEAFF
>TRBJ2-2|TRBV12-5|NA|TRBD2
TGTGCTAGTGGTTCCGTGTCCACTGGGGGAGGGAGGACCTACACCGGGGAGCTGTTTTTT
CASGSVSTGGGRTYTGELFF
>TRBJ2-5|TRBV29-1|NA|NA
TGCAGCGTCCGGGACGGGGGTTTGGAGACCCAGTACTTC
CSVRDGGLETQYF
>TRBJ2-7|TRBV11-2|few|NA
TGTGCCAGCAGCTTAGATCTTCAGGGTAAAGTGCAGTACTTC
CASSLDLQGKVQYF
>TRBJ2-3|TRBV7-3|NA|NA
TGTGCCAGCAGCGCCGGACTTGATACGCAGTATTTT
CASSAGLDTQYF
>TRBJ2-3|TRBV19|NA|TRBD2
TGTGCCAGTAGTATCCCAGCGGGGGGCACAGATACGCAGTATTTT
CASSIPAGGTDTQYF
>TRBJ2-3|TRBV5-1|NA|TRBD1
TGCGCCAGCAGCTCGACAGGGGCCCTCACAGATACGCAGTATTTT
CASSSTGALTDTQYF
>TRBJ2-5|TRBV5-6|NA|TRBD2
TGTGCCAGCAGCCCGGGACTAGCTAACCAAGAGACCCAGTACTTC
CASSPGLANQETQYF
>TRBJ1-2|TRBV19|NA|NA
TGTGCCAGTAGTATAGGGCAAAATCCCTATGGCTACACCTTC
CASSIGQNPYGYTF
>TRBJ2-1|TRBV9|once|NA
TGTGCCAGCAGCGTAGGCCTCGTCAATGAGCAGTTCTTC
CASSVGLVNEQFF
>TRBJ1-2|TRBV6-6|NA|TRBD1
TGTGCCAGCAGTTCAGGGGGATATGGCTACACCTTC
CASSSGGYGYTF
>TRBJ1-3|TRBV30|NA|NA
TGTGCCTGGAGTAGCAGACGGTCCTCTGGAAACACCATATATTTT
CAWSSRRSSGNTIYF
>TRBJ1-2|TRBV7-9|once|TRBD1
TGTGCCAGCAGCAAACCGGGACAGGGCCTGGGCTACACCTTC
CASSKPGQGLGYTF
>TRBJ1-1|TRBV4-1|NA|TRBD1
TGCGCCAGCAGCGACAGGGAGTACACTGAAGCTTTCTTT
CASSDREYTEAFF
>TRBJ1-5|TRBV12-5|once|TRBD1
TGTGCTAGTGGTTCCCTAAATCTCGTATCGACAGGGAATCAGCCCCAGCATTTT
CASGSLNLVSTGNQPQHF
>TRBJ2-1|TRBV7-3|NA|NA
TGTGCCAGCAGCCGACTTTCGGGGGCTGGTACCAATGAGCAGTTCTTC
CASSRLSGAGTNEQFF
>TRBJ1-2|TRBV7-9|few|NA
TGTGCCAGCAGCTTAACGGAAAACTATGGCTACACCTTC
CASSLTENYGYTF
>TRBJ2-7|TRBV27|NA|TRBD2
TGTGCCAGCAGTTTGCGGGGAGGGTATAGTCGCGAGCAGTACTTC
CASSLRGGYSREQYF
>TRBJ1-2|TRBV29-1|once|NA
TGCAGCGTTGAGGCTATCGTGGATGGCTACACCTTC
CSVEAIVDGYTF
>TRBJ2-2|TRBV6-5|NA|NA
TGTGCCAGCAGTAGTGGACAGACGAACACCGGGGAGCTGTTTTTT
CASSSGQTNTGELFF
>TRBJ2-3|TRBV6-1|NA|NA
TGTGCCAGCAGTCCAAAACCAGACACAGATACGCAGTATTTT
CASSPKPDTDTQYF
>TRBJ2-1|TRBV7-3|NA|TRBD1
TGTGCCAGCAGCCCAGGGACAGCTTCCTACAATGAGCAGTTCTTC
CASSPGTASYNEQFF
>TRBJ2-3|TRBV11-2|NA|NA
TGTGCCAGCAGCCGATCAACCCGGGGCAGGACTCACACAGATACGCAGTATTTT
CASSRSTRGRTHTDTQYF
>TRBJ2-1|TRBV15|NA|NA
TGTGCCACCAGCAGAGGAGATATCGGGAGCTACGATGAGCAGTTCTTC
CATSRGDIGSYDEQFF
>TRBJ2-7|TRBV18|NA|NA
TGTGCCAGCTCACCGGTGGGGCGATACGAGCAGTACTTC
CASSPVGRYEQYF
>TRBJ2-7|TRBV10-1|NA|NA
TGCGCCAGTGAGGCGGACGGAATCCCCTACGAGCAGTACTTC
CASEADGIPYEQYF
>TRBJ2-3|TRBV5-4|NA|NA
TGTGCCAGCAGCTTCCGGGGCACAGATACGCAGTATTTT
CASSFRGTDTQYF
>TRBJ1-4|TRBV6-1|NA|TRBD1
TGTGCCAGCAGTCCCCTCGACAGGGTGGGTGAAAAACTGTTTTTT
CASSPLDRVGEKLFF